This TCR beta chain came from a study of cytomegalovirus exposure and HLA in healthy donors. For this clone: What it recognizes is unknown.

Study results and caveats: The study recorded 164 TCR beta chains that were cytomegalovirus-associated. Many donors shared some public TCRs, even though most TCR sequences were rare. It is likely that the observed cluster of highly shared sequence variants was a sequencing artifact.

60 Vbeta and 13 Jbeta primers were used in PCR. The assay was immunoSEQ multiplex PCR, and TCRdb's table has in-frame clones only and misses some. The sample has approximately 130,000 clones; roughly 85% are singletons. Looked up from germline, CDR1 is SEHNR and CDR2 is FQNEAQ (reference sequence). The CDR3 loop spans 13 amino acids. Trimming pared 1 base from V and 5 bases from J, leaving 9 bases between. This sequence was found in a boy younger than 18 in good health and CMV-seronegative. The specimen sequenced was PBMCs. The V call is TRBV7-9, the J call TRBJ2-7; no firm D call. The CDR3 DNA sequence: TGTGCCAGCAGCTTAGGGGCCCAAGACGAGCAGTACTTC. Protein product: CASSLGAQDEQYF.